These 28 T cell receptor beta chains were sequenced from one sample in a study of blood T cells in healthy people across ages. A second PCR, run for about 7 to 11 cycles, used a sample-barcoded 5' primer plus a J-beta primer mix. TCRdb reanalysed the 5' RACE reads using MiXCR and keeps one entry per CDR3 protein. The data show 1.5 million or so distinct CDR3 sequences, 42% seen once. The specimen was blood. The receptors shown here come from a woman aged 18 to 35 in good health.

This chain uses TRBV3-1 with TRBJ2-5; 7 bases match TRBD2. Per germline, CDR1 LGHDT and CDR2 YNNKEL (reference sequence). The CDR3 is made up of 14 amino acids. The V gene end was trimmed by 1 base and the J gene end by 11 bases; junction bases not matched to a gene: 10. CDR3 bases: TGTGCCAGCAGCCAAGGGGGGACTACCTTGGAGCAGTACTTC. This sequence encodes CASSQGGTTLEQYF.

The genes are TRBV18 and TRBJ2-7; 8 nucleotides align to TRBD1. V dropped 5 bases and J dropped 5; count of bases not matched to a gene: 8. The CDR3 contains 14 residues. Germline CDR1 is KGHSH and CDR2 is LQKENI. CDR3 in amino acids: CASSASRTGNEQYF. The DNA for the CDR3 is TGTGCCAGCTCAGCCTCCCGGACAGGGAACGAGCAGTACTTC.

The chain joins TRBV10-3 to TRBJ1-2, with 10 nucleotides matching TRBD1. This CDR3 is 15 amino acids long. V trimming: 4 bases; J trimming: 4 bases; junction bases outside the gene matches: 6. From germline, CDR1 is ENHRY and CDR2 SYGVKD. The DNA for the CDR3 is TGTGCCATCAGTGCCGAGGACAGGGGGGGCTATGGCTACACCTTC. This encodes CAISAEDRGGYGYTF.

CDR3 in amino acids: CASSIRDRNSPLHF. The CDR3, as DNA: TGTGCCAGCAGTATCCGGGACAGAAATTCACCCCTCCACTTT. The chain recombines TRBV25-1 with TRBJ1-6; 7 positions match TRBD1. This CDR3 spans 14 amino acids. Germline values: CDR1 MGHDK, CDR2 SYGVNS. J lost 7 bases, V lost 5 bases, and 5 bases had no gene match.

Remarks on this clonotype: A read error may produce the germline difference seen at one junction end. The chain links TRBV15 to TRBJ2-1; TRBD2 matches 8 bases. The length of the CDR3 is 15 residues. Germline CDR1 reads LNHNV; CDR2 reads YYDKDF (reference sequence). CDR3 protein: CATSTTGGVYNEQFF. The CDR3, as DNA: TGTGCCACCAGCACCACGGGGGGGGTCTACAATGAACAGTTCTTC.

Notes on this clonotype: A much more abundant neighbour one base away suggests this may be a read error. V gene TRBV3-1 combines with J gene TRBJ2-7; D remains unclear. Germline lookup yields CDR1 LGHDT and CDR2 YNNKEL (reference sequence). The CDR3 has 11 amino acids. The V and J ends lost 3 bases and 5 bases respectively, with 5 bases between them. The CDR3 spells CASSHANEQYF. The CDR3 nucleotides read TGTGCCAGCAGCCATGCTAACGAGCAGTACTTC.

The genes are TRBV29-1 and TRBJ2-5; weak D call: TRBD1 (5 bases). V lost 3 bases to trimming and J lost 4 bases, with 15 bases between them. Germline CDR1 is SQVTM and CDR2 is ANQGSEA. CDR3 length equals 14 residues. The CDR3 DNA reads TGCAGCGTTGATTCCTCCGACAGAGGAGAGACCCAGTACTTC. Its translation is CSVDSSDRGETQYF.

The chain joins TRBV25-1 to TRBJ2-1; D is uncertain. CDR1 is MGHDK, CDR2 SYGVNS, per germline. CDR3 size: 14 residues. The V end was cut by 6 bases, the J end by 4 bases, with 13 bases between. CDR3 loop: CASSPPTLYNEQFF. The CDR3 DNA reads TGTGCCAGCAGCCCCCCGACACTTTACAATGAGCAGTTCTTC. The variable domain in full, with the rest retrieved from reference TRBV25-1 and TRBJ2-1, is EADIYQTPRYLVIGTGKKITLECSQTMGHDKMYWYQQDPGMELHLIHYSYGVNSTEKGDLSSESTVSRIRTEHFPLTLESARPSHTSQYLCASSPPTLYNEQFFGPGTRLTVL.

This clonotype was found a few times. The chain couples TRBV2 to TRBJ1-5, with TRBD1 matching over 10 bases. This CDR3 is 16 amino acids long. The junction had 5 bases not matched to a gene; V was cut back by 4 bases and J by 2 bases. The germline gives CDR1 SNHLY, CDR2 FYNNEI. The DNA of the CDR3 is TGTGCCAGCAGTGGGTACGGGACAGGGGGCAATCAGCCCCAGCATTTT. This encodes CASSGYGTGGNQPQHF.

This clonotype was detected only a few times. This chain uses TRBV3-1 with TRBJ2-5; tentatively, D is TRBD2 (5 bases). The V gene lost 4 bases and the J gene lost 0 bases, with 12 bases spanning the gap. The CDR3 sequence is 15 residues long. Germline-derived CDR1 and CDR2 are LGHDT and YNNKEL (reference sequence). The CDR3 nucleotides are TGTGCCAGCAGCCGCCCCCGACTACACCAAGAGACCCAGTACTTC. The encoded protein is CASSRPRLHQETQYF.

The V and J genes are TRBV18 and TRBJ1-2, with 7 positions matching TRBD1. The J segment lost 5 bases and the V segment lost 3 bases, leaving 6 bases of the junction unmatched. Germline V gene sequence: CDR1 KGHSH, CDR2 LQKENI. The CDR3 contains 14 residues. The CDR3 nucleotides read TGTGCCAGCTCACCCACTACAGGGGAGTATGGCTACACCTTC. The encoded protein is CASSPTTGEYGYTF.

This clonotype was detected ten times or more. The chain has TRBV4-2 and TRBJ2-7, with 8 bases fitting TRBD1. V shed 0 bases, J shed 3 bases, and the junction held 10 bases outside the gene matches. This CDR3 is 17 amino acids long. CDR1 LGHNA and CDR2 YNFKEQ come from the germline V gene. The CDR3 region is CASSQDQGAGNGYEQYF. DNA for the CDR3: TGTGCCAGCAGCCAAGATCAGGGGGCGGGGAATGGCTACGAGCAGTACTTC.

The V and J genes are TRBV6-1 and TRBJ2-1, with 7 positions matching TRBD2. CDR1 and CDR2 from the germline V gene are MNHNS and SASEGT. After removal of 3 bases from V and 6 bases from J, the junction contained 5 bases not matched to a gene. The CDR3 totals 14 residues. The CDR3 nucleotides are TGTGCCAGCAGTGATCCGGGAGGCAGCAATGAGCAGTTCTTC. It is translated as CASSDPGGSNEQFF.

This chain connects TRBV4-1 to TRBJ1-6; maybe TRBD1 (6 bases). V was pared by 0 bases and J by 7 bases, with 16 bases between. Germline lookup yields CDR1 MGHRA and CDR2 YSYEKL. The CDR3 extends over 17 amino acids. The CDR3 is CASSQDWAGARNSPLHF. CDR3 DNA sequence: TGCGCCAGCAGCCAAGATTGGGCAGGGGCCAGGAATTCACCCCTCCACTTT.

The rearrangement joins TRBV7-6 to TRBJ2-5; TRBD2 aligns across 8 bases. CDR3 length: 16 amino acids. J was trimmed by 1 base and V by 1 base; bases with no gene match: 5. Germline V gene data show CDR1 as SGHVS and CDR2 as FNYEAQ. The CDR3 sequence: CASSLGATSGQETQYF. The CDR3 region has the DNA TGTGCCAGCAGCTTAGGAGCAACTAGCGGCCAAGAGACCCAGTACTTC.

This clonotype has more than one count but fewer than ten. The V and J genes are TRBV27 and TRBJ1-1; tentatively, D is TRBD1 (5 bases). The CDR3 runs 18 residues. Germline values: CDR1 MNHEY, CDR2 SMNVEV (reference sequence). Trimming removed 5 bases at V and 3 bases at J, with 25 bases between. The CDR3 region is CASSLRGSGGRRDTEAFF. Written as DNA, the CDR3 is TGTGCCAGCAGTCTAAGGGGAAGTGGAGGGCGCAGGGACACTGAAGCTTTCTTT.

The gene calls are TRBV6-5 and TRBJ1-2; D is unclear. The CDR3 consists of 14 residues. In germline, CDR1 is MNHEY, CDR2 SVGAGI. The V gene lost 6 bases and the J gene lost 2 bases, with 13 bases spanning the gap. The CDR3 sequence is CASRPYSGNYGYTF. CDR3 DNA: TGTGCCAGCAGGCCATACTCTGGGAACTATGGCTACACCTTC.

The genes are TRBV5-1 and TRBJ2-4, with D tentatively TRBD2 (5 bases). Germline CDR1 reads SGHRS; CDR2 reads YFSETQ. Trimming shortened V by 3 bases and J by 13 bases, and 14 bases separated the two germline ends. The CDR3 length is 12 residues. CDR3 sequence: CASSSLAGEQYF. In DNA, the CDR3 is TGCGCCAGCAGCTCCCTCGCGGGTGAGCAGTACTTC. Filled out from reference TRBV5-1 and TRBJ2-4, the complete variable domain reads KAGVTQTPRYLIKTRGQQVTLSCSPISGHRSVSWYQQTPGQGLQFLFEYFSETQRNKGNFPGRFSGRQFSNSRSEMNVSTLELGDSALYLCASSSLAGEQYFGAGTRLSVL.

The V call is TRBV28, the J call TRBJ2-1, with D hard to call. Per germline, CDR1 MDHEN and CDR2 SYDVKM. CDR3 length: 17 residues. V lost 3 bases and J lost 0, with 15 bases in between. Written as DNA, the CDR3 is TGTGCCAGCAGTTTGGGGTATGGTTTAAGCTCCTACAATGAGCAGTTCTTC. Translated: CASSLGYGLSSYNEQFF.

The rearrangement uses TRBV9 and TRBJ1-5; the D gene is possibly TRBD1 (5 bases). V lost 5 bases and J 0 bases, leaving 12 bases between the germline ends. Per the germline V gene, CDR1 is SGDLS and CDR2 is YYNGEE. The CDR3 is made up of 15 amino acids. CDR3 sequence (DNA): TGTGCCAGCAGAAAGGGGCTTTTTAGCAATCAGCCCCAGCATTTT. It encodes CASRKGLFSNQPQHF.

The chain is built from TRBV20-1 and TRBJ2-7, with TRBD2 matching over 11 bases. The CDR3 covers 14 residues. V was clipped by 5 bases and J by 11 bases; unmatched bases: 14. Germline lookup yields CDR1 DFQATT and CDR2 SNEGSKA (reference sequence). CDR3 protein: CSAVETSGATTEYF. The CDR3 bases are TGCAGTGCTGTCGAGACTAGCGGGGCAACGACTGAGTACTTC.

This chain joins TRBV7-2 and TRBJ2-5, with D unresolved. Germline CDR1 is SGHTA and CDR2 is FQGNSA. Trimming left V 2 bases short and J 2 bases short, with 9 bases between. The CDR3 sequence is 14 residues long. Written as DNA, the CDR3 is TGTGCCAGCAGCTTAAGTTACGGACAAGAGACCCAGTACTTC. Translation: CASSLSYGQETQYF.

In this sample, this clonotype turned up a few times. This sequence joins TRBV9 and TRBJ2-3; possibly TRBD1 or TRBD2 for D (5 bases each). V was trimmed by 2 bases and J by 2 bases, leaving 15 bases between them. The CDR3 is 16 amino acids. CDR1 and CDR2 (germline): SGDLS, YYNGEE. DNA for the CDR3: TGTGCCAGCAGCGTCAGCCCCGGGACCAACACAGATACGCAGTATTTT. Protein: CASSVSPGTNTDTQYF.

The J gene is TRBJ2-5, the V gene TRBV12-5; 9 bases line up with TRBD2. V was pared by 5 bases and J by 0 bases, with 1 base of the junction left unmatched. The CDR3 totals 14 residues. Germline lookup yields CDR1 LGHNT and CDR2 FRNRAP. The CDR3 nucleotides are TGTGCTAGTGGTAGCGGGAGGAACCAAGAGACCCAGTACTTC. Its translation is CASGSGRNQETQYF.

This chain links TRBV6-5 with TRBJ2-7, with D possibly being TRBD2 (5 bases). Germline CDR1 MNHEY, CDR2 SVGAGI. V was cut by 8 bases and J by 4 bases, with 15 bases left in between. The CDR3 covers 13 residues. DNA of the CDR3: TGTGCCAGCTACTCGGGCACGGGGTACGAGCAGTACTTC. It encodes CASYSGTGYEQYF.

This clonotype was observed a handful of times. This chain links TRBV7-9 with TRBJ1-3; D call uncertain. Between the trimmed V and J ends, which lost 5 bases and 0 bases, there was a span of 17 bases. The CDR3 is 17 residues long. Germline CDR1 reads SEHNR; CDR2 reads FQNEAQ (reference sequence). The CDR3 DNA reads TGTGCCAGCAGCCCCCACACAATAGTACTCTCTGGAAACACCATATATTTT. Translated, it gives CASSPHTIVLSGNTIYF.

The genes are TRBV12-3 or TRBV12-4 and TRBJ2-5, with 7 bases aligning to TRBD2. With V trimmed by 6 bases and J by 11 bases, 15 bases remained unmatched. CDR3 size: 14 residues. The CDR3 region has the DNA TGTGCCAGCAGCCAAAGGGTCGGGGGGAATGAGCAGTACTTC. Its protein product is CASSQRVGGNEQYF.

V is TRBV7-2 and J is TRBJ2-2; perhaps TRBD2 as D (5 bases). Trimming took 3 bases from V and 9 from J, leaving 8 bases between them. The V gene's germline CDR1 is SGHTA and CDR2 FQGNSA. This CDR3 comprises 12 residues. The CDR3: CASSLYGRELFF. In DNA, the CDR3 is TGTGCCAGCAGCTTGTACGGGAGGGAGCTGTTTTTT.